This paragraph reports one T cell receptor beta chain. Enrollment of patients from Seattle took place during active infection, with longitudinal follow-up. The sample comes from a study of blood T cell repertoires in COVID-19. The overall study: There were acute and convalescent COVID-19 samples, and they came from the United States, Italy and Spain.

Sequencing was performed with immunoSEQ multiplex PCR; in TCRdb, only in-frame clones are kept and a portion is missing. This sample yields about 500,000 clones, of which 85% to 90% are seen a single time; about 8.2% belongs to the top ten. The CDR3 runs 18 residues. The TCR was taken from a woman aged 45-65 years with COVID-19, enrolled during active disease. The rearrangement joins TRBV21-1 to TRBJ2-5; the table's D call TRBD1 went unverified against the DNA. TRBV21-1 is a pseudogene segment. Sequencing input: peripheral blood. The CDR3 is CASSKLAIQGRFAETQYF. CDR3 bases: TGTGCCAGCAGCAAACTCGCAATCCAGGGAAGGTTTGCAGAGACCCAGTACTTC.